The clone carrying this TCR beta chain came up a few times. The entry originates in a study of response to subunit inactivated influenza vaccine. MiXCR, applied by TCRdb to the RT-PCR reads, yields one record per CDR3 protein. The sample includes approximately 500,000 distinct CDR3 sequences, roughly 23% of them seen just once. The CDR3 runs to 16 residues. Trimming left V 5 bases short and J 2 bases short, with 17 bases between. Germline V gene data show CDR1 as LGHDT and CDR2 as YNNKEL (reference sequence). A further study also used this sample, focusing on T cells expressing NK-cell markers. That report adds: UMI-tagged 5'RACE template switching yielded the TCR beta cDNA.

Sequenced material: CD4+ T cells sorted from PBMCs, taken about 13 days after vaccination. This TCR derives from a man in his forties or fifties who received an inactivated influenza vaccine. This chain links TRBV3-1 with TRBJ2-3, with a possible D match to TRBD1 (5 bases). The CDR3 DNA follows: TGTGCCAGCAGCTGGGGCAGCCCAGATCCCACAGATACGCAGTATTTT. It is translated as CASSWGSPDPTDTQYF.